One sample yielded the 7 T cell receptor beta chains listed below, sequenced in a study of cytomegalovirus exposure and HLA in healthy donors (dated by TCRdb to the late 2010s). Libraries were built with the immunoSEQ multiplex PCR assay. The multiplex PCR relied on a mix of 60 forward primers for TCR Vbeta segments and 13 reverse primers for TCR Jbeta segments. TCRdb limited this immuneACCESS table to in-frame rearrangements with V and J called. A share of clones is missing; checked studies link under half to unresolved V genes, and the rest is unexplained. In this sample the table shows about 160,000 clones, 70% to 80% of which occur a single time. The ten top clones hold roughly 10% of the sample. The source material was PBMCs. The receptors stem from a man between 18 and 35 years old in good health and CMV-seropositive.

The chain joins TRBV27 to TRBJ2-1; a weak D match, TRBD2 (5 bases). Trimming took 6 bases from V and 1 from J, leaving 13 bases between them. Germline CDR1 MNHEY, CDR2 SMNVEV (reference sequence). This CDR3 contains 15 residues. CDR3 nucleotides: TGTGCCAGCAGGCCCGAGGGATTATCCTACAATGAGCAGTTCTTC. Protein sequence: CASRPEGLSYNEQFF.

This chain joins TRBV7-9 and TRBJ2-7, with D possibly TRBD2 on 6 matching bases. Per germline, CDR1 SEHNR and CDR2 FQNEAQ (reference sequence). The length of the CDR3 is 14 residues. With 5 bases removed from V and 7 bases from J, the gap between germline ends came to 18 bases. The CDR3, as DNA: TGTGCCAGCAGCAAACAGACGGGGGTAGGGGAGCAGTACTTC. Residues: CASSKQTGVGEQYF. Full variable domain (rest looked up from reference TRBV7-9 and TRBJ2-7): DTGVSQNPRHKITKRGQNVTFRCDPISEHNRLYWYRQTLGQGPEFLTYFQNEAQLEKSRLLSDRFSAERPKGSFSTLEIQRTEQGDSAMYLCASSKQTGVGEQYFGPGTRLTVT.

J is TRBJ2-1 and V is TRBV4-3; D ambiguous. The CDR3 is 17 residues long. The V and J ends lost 0 bases and 5 bases respectively, with 17 bases between them. CDR1 is LGHNA and CDR2 is YSLEER in the germline V gene. The CDR3 DNA sequence: TGCGCCAGCAGCCAAGAGAGCATGGGTTTTAGCCACAATGAGCAGTTCTTC. It codes for CASSQESMGFSHNEQFF.

The rearrangement joins TRBV28 to TRBJ2-3, with TRBD2 matching over 7 bases. With 8 bases clipped from V and 3 bases from J, the junction kept 2 bases outside the gene matches. The CDR3 extends over 12 amino acids. Germline V gives CDR1 MDHEN, CDR2 SYDVKM. The CDR3 DNA sequence: TGTGCCAGCGGGAGGGCGACAGATACGCAGTATTTT. It yields the protein CASGRATDTQYF.

This clone was detected only once. This sequence joins TRBV29-1 and TRBJ2-4; D gene unclear. The CDR3 spans 13 residues. Trimming removed 5 bases from V and 5 bases from J, with 13 bases in between. Germline CDR1 is SQVTM and CDR2 is ANQGSEA. CDR3 DNA: TGCAGCGTTTTTTCGAGGTCCGAAAACATTCAGTACTTC. This encodes CSVFSRSENIQYF.

The V call is TRBV5-4, the J call TRBJ1-2; 8 nucleotides match TRBD1. The ends lost 0 bases at V and 7 bases at J; junction bases unmatched: 5. This CDR3 is 14 amino acids long. Germline loops: CDR1 SGHNT, CDR2 YYREEE (reference sequence). This chain's CDR3 is CASSLGQGIGGYTF. The CDR3 region has the DNA TGTGCCAGCAGCTTGGGACAGGGGATAGGTGGCTACACCTTC.

Comment on this clone: Compared with germline, one end of the junction differs, possibly owing to a read error. The chain employs TRBV20-1 and TRBJ1-4, with D hard to call. From germline, CDR1 is DFQATT and CDR2 SNEGSKA (reference sequence). The CDR3 runs to 11 residues. CDR3: CWVQRNEKLFF. In DNA, the CDR3 is TGTTGGGTTCAGCGAAATGAAAAACTGTTTTTT.